This T cell receptor (beta chain) was captured by sequencing in a study of the immune and genomic landscape of osteosarcoma. Study results and caveats: Productive clonality stayed low overall, though C3 exceeded C1.

Generated by immunoSEQ multiplex PCR, the TCRdb table keeps only in-frame clones and is missing some. The table records about 10,000 clones, 60% to 75% of them present only once. The post-treatment osteosarcoma tumors were primary, local recurrence or metastasis specimens from poor-prognosis patients. This clone was detected only a few times. The antigen remains unidentified. V was cut by 8 bases and J by 5 bases, with 13 bases left in between. The CDR3 covers 12 residues. Sequencing input: osteosarcoma tumor tissue from the lung. The sequence was obtained from a human donor with osteosarcoma. The rearrangement links TRBV6-7 to TRBJ2-7, with D uncertain. TRBV6-7 is given ORF status, its function remaining uncertain. CDR3 sequence (DNA): TGTGCCAGCTTGGGTGCCCCCCACGAGCAGTACTTC. It encodes CASLGAPHEQYF.